This is a list of T cell receptor beta chains from one sample in a study of blood T cell repertoires in COVID-19. Assay used: immunoSEQ multiplex PCR; TCRdb lists only in-frame clones, some missing. The sample holds under 500,000 clones; roughly nine tenths are singletons and the top ten take nearly 2%. The specimen sequenced was PBMCs or T cells enriched from blood (not recorded which). These receptors were obtained from a woman aged 18-35 years with acute COVID-19. Both conserved end residues are part of each CDR3. Fields, in order: clone size, J gene, V gene, D gene, CDR3 DNA, CDR3 protein. D genes are given only for firm matches. Not all rows give a size; the values are once, few, many and, for expanded clones, a class.

NA TRBJ2-3 TRBV5-6 TRBD2 TGTGCCAGCAGCACAGCGGGAGGCTTTATAGATACGCAGTATTTT CASSTAGGFIDTQYF
NA TRBJ1-5 TRBV29-1 TRBD1 TGCAGCGTTTGGACAGGGAGATTAAATCAGCCCCAGCATTTT CSVWTGRLNQPQHF
NA TRBJ1-3 TRBV12-5 NA TGTGCTAGTGGTTCCCCGCAGGGGCTGGAGAACACCATATATTTT CASGSPQGLENTIYF
NA TRBJ1-1 TRBV19 NA TGTGCCAGTAGCCCTATTCAGGGGACTGAAGCTTTCTTT CASSPIQGTEAFF
NA TRBJ2-7 TRBV5-6 NA TGTGCCAGCAGCCTTTTGCTAGGAGGCAATTTCTACGAGCAGTACTTC CASSLLLGGNFYEQYF
NA TRBJ1-1 TRBV5-6 NA TGTGCCAGCAGCTTGAGACTGGAAGCTTTCTTT CASSLRLEAFF
NA TRBJ1-6 TRBV12-3/TRBV12-4 NA TGTGCCAGCAGTTCAGGGGTAAATTCACCCCTCCACTTT CASSSGVNSPLHF
NA TRBJ2-2 TRBV9 TRBD2 TGTGCCAGCAGCGTAGCGCTAGCGGGGCAGACCGGGGAGCTGTTTTTT CASSVALAGQTGELFF
NA TRBJ2-3 TRBV27 TRBD2 TGTGCCAGCAGTTTCGGGACTAAAGATACGCAGTATTTT CASSFGTKDTQYF
NA TRBJ2-1 TRBV7-2 TRBD1 TGTGCCAGCAGCTTTGACAGGGACCAATACAATGAGCAGTTCTTC CASSFDRDQYNEQFF
NA TRBJ1-2 TRBV15 NA TGTGCCACCAGCACGCAGGCAGGGAAGGGCTACACCTTC CATSTQAGKGYTF
NA TRBJ2-5 TRBV2 TRBD1 TGTGCCAGCAGGACCCGGACAGGACAAGAGACCCAGTACTTC CASRTRTGQETQYF
NA TRBJ1-6 TRBV4-1 NA TGCGCCAGCAGCCAAGTCCAGTATAATTCACCCCTCCACTTT CASSQVQYNSPLHF
NA TRBJ1-1 TRBV4-3 TRBD1 TGCGCCAGCAGCCATGGGACAGGGGACACTGAAGCTTTCTTT CASSHGTGDTEAFF
NA TRBJ2-2 TRBV28 NA TGTGCCAGCAGTCTAACCACCGGGGAGCTGTTTTTT CASSLTTGELFF
NA TRBJ2-1 TRBV6-1 TRBD2 TGTGCCAGCAGTGAAATTGGCGGGAGGGCCTGGTATGAGCAGTTCTTC CASSEIGGRAWYEQFF
NA TRBJ1-1 TRBV12-3/TRBV12-4 NA TGTGCCACCGATCTCCGGGGGGGCGTTGAAGCTTTCTTT CATDLRGGVEAFF
NA TRBJ2-3 TRBV19 NA TGTGCCAGTAGGACGGCGGGGACCTACACAGATACGCAGTATTTT CASRTAGTYTDTQYF
NA TRBJ1-1 TRBV28 NA TGTGCCAGCAGTTTGAGTGCTGAAGCTTTCTTT CASSLSAEAFF
once TRBJ1-1 TRBV2 TRBD1 TGTGCCAGCAGGGGACAGGGGGCGTTCACTGAAGCTTTCTTT CASRGQGAFTEAFF
NA TRBJ2-1 TRBV7-9 TRBD2 TGTGCCAGCAGCTTGCTAACCCCTAGCGGAGCCTACAATGAGCAGTTCTTC CASSLLTPSGAYNEQFF
NA TRBJ1-5 TRBV10-2 TRBD1 TGCGCCAGCAGCGTGGACAGGGAAAATCAGCCCCAGCATTTT CASSVDRENQPQHF
NA TRBJ2-7 TRBV7-2 TRBD2 TGTGCCAGCAGCTTAATGGCTAGCGGGGGACCCTACGAGCAGTACTTC CASSLMASGGPYEQYF
few TRBJ2-7 TRBV6-5 TRBD2 TGTGCCAGCAGGACCCCGACTAGCGGCAAATACGAGCAGTACTTC CASRTPTSGKYEQYF
NA TRBJ1-5 TRBV10-2 NA TGCGCCAGCAGGGAGACAGTTGCCCAGCCCCAGCATTTT CASRETVAQPQHF
NA TRBJ2-7 TRBV5-6 TRBD1 TGTGCCAGCAGCTTGAGAGTACTGGACAGGGGGACCTACGAGCAGTACTTC CASSLRVLDRGTYEQYF
NA TRBJ1-6 TRBV6-5 NA TGTGCCAGCAGTTTCAGGGCGAGGAAAGCTTCACCCCTCCACTTT CASSFRARKASPLHF
NA TRBJ1-1 TRBV19 TRBD1 TGTGCCAGTAGTGTCTCGGGACAGATGAACACTGAAGCTTTCTTT CASSVSGQMNTEAFF
NA TRBJ2-3 TRBV10-3 TRBD1 TGTGCCATCAGTGAGTCGGGACAGGGTATAGATACGCAGTATTTT CAISESGQGIDTQYF
NA TRBJ2-1 TRBV7-3 NA TGTGCCAGCAGCTTCAATAGCGCGGAGCCCGACAATGAGCAGTTCTTC CASSFNSAEPDNEQFF
NA TRBJ1-2 TRBV19 NA TGTGCCAGTAGTACCCAGGGGATCTATGGCTACACCTTC CASSTQGIYGYTF
NA TRBJ2-7 TRBV11-2 TRBD2 TGTGCCAGCAGCTTAGAACTAGCGGAGTCCTACGAGCAGTACTTC CASSLELAESYEQYF
NA TRBJ1-2 TRBV3-1/TRBV3-2 NA TGTGCCAGCAGCCAAGGGTTAGGTCCAGGTGGCTACACCTTC CASSQGLGPGGYTF